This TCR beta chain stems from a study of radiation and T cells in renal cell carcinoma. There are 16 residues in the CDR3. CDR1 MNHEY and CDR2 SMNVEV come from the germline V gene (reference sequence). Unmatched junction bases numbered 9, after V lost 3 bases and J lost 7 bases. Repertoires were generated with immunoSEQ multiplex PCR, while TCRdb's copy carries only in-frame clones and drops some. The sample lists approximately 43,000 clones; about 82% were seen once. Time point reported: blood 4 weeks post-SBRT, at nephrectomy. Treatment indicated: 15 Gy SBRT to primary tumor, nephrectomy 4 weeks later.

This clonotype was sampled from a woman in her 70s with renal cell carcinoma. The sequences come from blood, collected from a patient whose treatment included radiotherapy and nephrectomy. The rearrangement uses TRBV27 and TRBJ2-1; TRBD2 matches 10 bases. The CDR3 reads CASSFLSGGTKNEQFF. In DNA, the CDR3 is TGTGCCAGCAGTTTTCTTAGCGGGGGGACCAAAAATGAGCAGTTCTTC.